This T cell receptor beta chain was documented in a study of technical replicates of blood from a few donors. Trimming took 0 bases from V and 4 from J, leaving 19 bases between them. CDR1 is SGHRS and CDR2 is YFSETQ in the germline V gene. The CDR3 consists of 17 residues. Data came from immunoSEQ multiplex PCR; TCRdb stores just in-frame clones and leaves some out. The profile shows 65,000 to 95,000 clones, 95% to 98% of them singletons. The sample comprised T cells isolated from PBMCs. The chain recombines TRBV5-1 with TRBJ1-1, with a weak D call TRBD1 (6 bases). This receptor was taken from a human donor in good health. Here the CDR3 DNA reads TGCGCCAGCAGCTTGGGCTTGGCAGGGGTTGGCCGCACTGAAGCTTTCTTT. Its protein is CASSLGLAGVGRTEAFF. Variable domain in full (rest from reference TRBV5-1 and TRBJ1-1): KAGVTQTPRYLIKTRGQQVTLSCSPISGHRSVSWYQQTPGQGLQFLFEYFSETQRNKGNFPGRFSGRQFSNSRSEMNVSTLELGDSALYLCASSLGLAGVGRTEAFFGQGTRLTVV.